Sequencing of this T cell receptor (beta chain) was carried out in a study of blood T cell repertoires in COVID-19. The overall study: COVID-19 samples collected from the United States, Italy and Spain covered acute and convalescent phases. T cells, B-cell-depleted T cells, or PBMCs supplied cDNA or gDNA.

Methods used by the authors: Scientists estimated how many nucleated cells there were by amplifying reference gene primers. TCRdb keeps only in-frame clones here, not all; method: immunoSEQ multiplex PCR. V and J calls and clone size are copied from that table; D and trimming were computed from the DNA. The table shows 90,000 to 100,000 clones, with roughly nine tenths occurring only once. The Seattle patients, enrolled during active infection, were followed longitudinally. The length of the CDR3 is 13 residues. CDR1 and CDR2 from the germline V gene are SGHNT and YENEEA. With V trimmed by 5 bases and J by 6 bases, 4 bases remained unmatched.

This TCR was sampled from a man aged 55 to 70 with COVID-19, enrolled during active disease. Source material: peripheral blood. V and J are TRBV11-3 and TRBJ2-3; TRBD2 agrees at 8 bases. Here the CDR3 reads CASSIGRGDTQYF. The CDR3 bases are TGTGCCAGCAGCATCGGGAGGGGGGATACGCAGTATTTT. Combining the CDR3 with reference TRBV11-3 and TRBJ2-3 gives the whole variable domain EAGVVQSPRYKIIEKKQPVAFWCNPISGHNTLYWYLQNLGQGPELLIRYENEEAVDDSQLPKDRFSAERLKGVDSTLKIQPAELGDSAVYLCASSIGRGDTQYFGPGTRLTVL.